The present TCR beta chain was sequenced within a study of blood T cell repertoires in COVID-19. As for the study in general: The samples span acute and convalescent COVID-19 from the United States, Italy and Spain. T cells, B-cell-depleted T cells, or PBMCs provided the cDNA or gDNA that served as material.

Per the study methods: Nucleated cell counts were estimated from reference gene primer amplification. Data came from immunoSEQ multiplex PCR; TCRdb stores just in-frame clones and leaves some out. From that table come the V and J calls and clone size; the DNA was used to work out D and trimming. This table has about 240,000 clones, more than 75% appearing once. The CDR3 is 13 amino acids. The V end lost 3 bases, the J end lost 5 bases, and 11 bases lay between the germline ends. Per germline, CDR1 GTSNPN and CDR2 SVGIG (reference sequence). In this sample, this clone turned up once. The sequenced material came from peripheral blood. The sequence came from a woman in her fifties or sixties with active or convalescent COVID-19. J is TRBJ1-5 and V is TRBV30, with D unclear. CDR3 nucleotide sequence: TGTGCCTGGAGCCGGGGTCGGGATCAGCCCCAGCATTTT. Protein: CAWSRGRDQPQHF.